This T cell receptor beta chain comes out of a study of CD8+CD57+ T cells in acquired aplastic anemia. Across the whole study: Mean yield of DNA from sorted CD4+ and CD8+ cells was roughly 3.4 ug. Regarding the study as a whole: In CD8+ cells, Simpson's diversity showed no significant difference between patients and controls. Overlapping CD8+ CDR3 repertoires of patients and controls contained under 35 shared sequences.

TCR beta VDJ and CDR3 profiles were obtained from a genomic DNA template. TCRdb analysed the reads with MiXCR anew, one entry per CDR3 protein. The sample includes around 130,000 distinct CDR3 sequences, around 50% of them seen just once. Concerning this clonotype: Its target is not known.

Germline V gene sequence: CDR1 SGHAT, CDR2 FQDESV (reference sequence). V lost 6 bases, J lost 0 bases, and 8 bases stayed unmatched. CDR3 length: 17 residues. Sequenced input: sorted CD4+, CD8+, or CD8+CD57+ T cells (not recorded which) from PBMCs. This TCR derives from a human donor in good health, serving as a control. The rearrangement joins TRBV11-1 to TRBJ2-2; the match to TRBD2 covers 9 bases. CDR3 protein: CASSHSTSGPNTGELFF. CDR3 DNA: TGTGCCAGCAGTCATTCGACTAGCGGTCCGAACACCGGGGAGCTGTTTTTT.